This T cell receptor beta chain was captured in a study of blood T cell repertoires in COVID-19. The CDR3 runs to 14 residues. The V and J ends lost 2 bases and 4 bases respectively, with 11 bases between them. The germline gives CDR1 MDHEN, CDR2 SYDVKM. Original methodology: It was from reference gene primer amplification that nucleated cell counts were estimated. Profiling relied on immunoSEQ multiplex PCR, and the TCRdb table lists in-frame clones only, not all of them. The V and J calls and the clone size are those of that table, but D and trimming were determined from the DNA. The sample has roughly 48,000 clones; approximately 89% are singletons.

Sequencing was performed on peripheral blood. The V gene is TRBV28, the J gene TRBJ1-2, with a weak D call TRBD1 (5 bases). The receptor's source is a woman aged 80 or older with acute or convalescent COVID-19. CDR3 DNA: TGTGCCAGCAGTTTAACGGGGGTCCCCTATGGCTACACCTTC. Its translation is CASSLTGVPYGYTF.